This entry is about one T cell receptor beta chain. The trim removed 1 base at V and 3 bases at J, leaving 3 bases unmatched. The V gene's germline CDR1 is MRHNA and CDR2 SNTAGT. CDR3 size: 15 residues. Study members were between 18 and 89 years old and lived in 20 to 30 US regions. Clinical histories supplied by participants themselves formed the basis of cohort assignment. Donors in Cohort 3 who had recovered were those with two negative PCRs, healthcare professional clearance, or resolution of their symptoms. The sample originates from a study of blood T cell repertoires in COVID-19. In the original workflow: Amplification from reference gene primers served as the basis for estimated nucleated cell counts. Sequencing used immunoSEQ multiplex PCR; TCRdb keeps in-frame clones, though not all of them. The DNA was the basis for D and trimming; V, J and clone size are from that table. The repertoire holds 200,000 to 300,000 clones, with more than 75% as singletons.

The sample taken for sequencing was PBMCs or T cells enriched from blood (not recorded which). The clonotype was recovered from a woman between 18 and 29 years old who had recovered from COVID-19. The chain combines TRBV6-4 with TRBJ2-3; 8 nucleotides agree with TRBD2. The CDR3 coding sequence is TGTGCCAGCAGTGACTGGGGACTAGAAACAGATACGCAGTATTTT. Its translation is CASSDWGLETDTQYF.